One sample yielded the 25 T cell receptor beta chains listed below, sequenced in a study of blood T cell repertoires in COVID-19. TCRdb's table, derived via immunoSEQ multiplex PCR, lists solely in-frame clones and lacks some. The sample has about 50,000 clones, approximately 85% seen once; the top ten hold approximately 2%. Specimen: peripheral blood. The receptors derive from an older woman with acute or convalescent COVID-19.

This clone has just a few counts. The chain employs TRBV4-2 and TRBJ2-7; 9 bases map to TRBD1. The J segment lost 6 bases and the V segment lost 2 bases, leaving 5 bases of the junction unmatched. CDR1 is LGHNA, CDR2 YNFKEQ, per germline. The CDR3 is 14 amino acids. The CDR3 sequence is CASSQPGQGPEQYF. For the CDR3, the DNA is TGTGCCAGCAGCCAACCGGGACAGGGTCCCGAGCAGTACTTC.

This chain uses TRBV19 with TRBJ1-5; D may be TRBD1 (6 bases). Germline lookup yields CDR1 LNHDA and CDR2 SQIVND (reference sequence). The CDR3 totals 15 residues. Trimming cost V 11 bases and J 1 base, with 18 bases left between them. The CDR3 loop is CASNRRGASNQPQHF. The CDR3 DNA is TGTGCCTCAAACCGCAGGGGTGCAAGCAATCAGCCCCAGCATTTT.

This chain connects TRBV20-1 to TRBJ2-2; 7 nucleotides line up with TRBD1. The CDR3 totals 17 residues. Per the germline V gene, CDR1 is DFQATT and CDR2 is SNEGSKA (reference sequence). V lost 3 bases, J lost 2 bases, and 12 bases stayed unmatched. CDR3 amino acids: CSASFDREIPNTGELFF. The CDR3 DNA reads as TGCAGTGCTAGTTTCGACAGGGAAATTCCCAACACCGGGGAGCTGTTTTTT.

The rearrangement links TRBV5-6 to TRBJ1-6, with TRBD1 matching over 7 bases. The CDR3 is 14 residues long. Unmatched junction bases numbered 6, after V lost 5 bases and J lost 7 bases. The germline V gene has CDR1 SGHDT and CDR2 YYEEEE. CDR3 amino acids: CASSGTEANSPLHF. DNA for the CDR3: TGTGCCAGCAGTGGGACAGAGGCGAATTCACCCCTCCACTTT.

The chain couples TRBV7-3 to TRBJ2-1, with 12 bases lining up with TRBD2. The V gene's germline CDR1 is SGHTA and CDR2 FQGTGA. CDR3 length equals 16 residues. Trimming removed 4 bases from V and 9 bases from J; junction bases left unmatched: 10. CDR3 sequence (DNA): TGTGCCAGCAGCTCTGGACTAGCGGGATCCCACAGTGAGCAGTTCTTC. Its translation is CASSSGLAGSHSEQFF.

V is TRBV5-1 and J is TRBJ2-1; D remains ambiguous. V lost 0 bases and J lost 2, with 9 bases in between. This CDR3 has 15 residues. The V gene's germline CDR1 is SGHRS and CDR2 YFSETQ. This chain's CDR3 is CASSLVGSAYNEQFF. The CDR3 DNA reads as TGCGCCAGCAGCTTGGTCGGGTCAGCCTACAATGAGCAGTTCTTC.

The CDR3 DNA sequence: TGTGCCACCAGCTTCGCGGGACAGGGTTTCTTGGACTATGGCTACACCTTC. Protein product: CATSFAGQGFLDYGYTF. The rearrangement links TRBV15 to TRBJ1-2; the match to TRBD1 covers 9 bases. The CDR3 has 17 amino acids. The junction had 13 bases not matched to a gene; V was cut back by 5 bases and J by 3 bases. The germline V gene encodes CDR1 LNHNV and CDR2 YYDKDF (reference sequence).

The V call is TRBV28, the J call TRBJ2-3; D might be TRBD2 (6 bases). Per the germline V gene, CDR1 is MDHEN and CDR2 is SYDVKM. This CDR3 comprises 13 residues. V was clipped by 10 bases and J by 4 bases, with 15 bases between them. DNA for the CDR3: TGTGCCACGGAACTCCGGGGGTCAGATACGCAGTATTTT. Its translation: CATELRGSDTQYF.

J is TRBJ2-3 and V is TRBV3-1 (or the pseudogene TRBV3-2); D not certain. There are 13 residues in the CDR3. V dropped 1 base and J dropped 2 bases, with 4 bases sitting between them. The germline V gene has CDR1 LGHDT and CDR2 YNNKEL (reference sequence). CDR3 DNA: TGTGCCAGCAGCCAAGGGGCCACAGATACGCAGTATTTT. Protein: CASSQGATDTQYF.

The chain carries TRBV7-3 and TRBJ2-7; D perhaps matches TRBD1 (6 bases). Trimming took off 5 bases at V and 8 bases at J, with 22 bases between the two ends. CDR1 is SGHTA, CDR2 FQGTGA, per germline. The CDR3 extends over 15 amino acids. CDR3 residues: CASSLHLGQKRKQYF. In DNA, the CDR3 is TGTGCCAGCAGCCTTCATCTAGGACAGAAGCGCAAGCAGTACTTC.

The chain recombines TRBV15 with TRBJ1-1; TRBD1 matches 9 bases. V lost 1 base to trimming and J lost 6 bases; unmatched junction nucleotides: 0. Per germline, CDR1 LNHNV and CDR2 YYDKDF (reference sequence). The CDR3 runs 13 residues. DNA of the CDR3: TGTGCCACCAGCAGAGGGACAGGGGCTGAAGCTTTCTTT. Amino acid sequence: CATSRGTGAEAFF. Full variable domain (rest looked up from reference TRBV15 and TRBJ1-1): DAMVIQNPRYQVTQFGKPVTLSCSQTLNHNVMYWYQQKSSQAPKLLFHYYDKDFNNEADTPDNFQSRRPNTSFCFLDIRSPGLGDTAMYLCATSRGTGAEAFFGQGTRLTVV.

The genes are TRBV25-1 and TRBJ1-2, with 7 bases that match TRBD1. V shed 8 bases and J 6 bases; nucleotides not matched to a gene: 6. The length of the CDR3 is 12 residues. Germline V gene sequence: CDR1 MGHDK, CDR2 SYGVNS. The CDR3 sequence is CASAFQGDGYTF. The CDR3 DNA is TGTGCCAGCGCCTTCCAGGGGGATGGCTACACCTTC.

The rearrangement links TRBV19 to TRBJ2-2, with D maybe TRBD2 (5 bases). Germline V gene lookup returns CDR1 LNHDA and CDR2 SQIVND (reference sequence). V gave up 2 bases and J gave up 8 bases, with 15 bases separating them. This CDR3 is built from 15 residues. The DNA for the CDR3 is TGTGCCAGTAGTATAATACGGCCGGTAGCGGGGGAGCTGTTTTTT. Its protein is CASSIIRPVAGELFF. The entire variable domain, with the rest obtained from reference TRBV19 and TRBJ2-2, is as follows: DGGITQSPKYLFRKEGQNVTLSCEQNLNHDAMYWYRQDPGQGLRLIYYSQIVNDFQKGDIAEGYSVSREKKESFPLTVTSAQKNPTAFYLCASSIIRPVAGELFFGEGSRLTVL.

V and J are TRBV7-3 and TRBJ1-1; no reliable D call. This CDR3 region has 13 residues. CDR1 and CDR2 from the germline V gene are SGHTA and FQGTGA. The V and J ends lost 3 bases and 0 bases respectively, with 5 bases between them. The CDR3: CASSFNMNTEAFF. Here the CDR3 DNA reads TGTGCCAGCAGCTTCAACATGAACACTGAAGCTTTCTTT.

This sequence joins TRBV11-2 and TRBJ2-1; tentative D call: TRBD1 (5 bases). Germline-derived CDR1 and CDR2 are SGHAT and FQNNGV. This CDR3 has 17 residues. Trimming left V 5 bases short and J 1 base short, with 18 bases between. CDR3 coding DNA: TGTGCCAGCAGCCTCAGACTCGGACAAAGGTCCTACAATGAGCAGTTCTTC. The encoded protein is CASSLRLGQRSYNEQFF.

The chain links TRBV19 to TRBJ2-7; 11 bases are a match to TRBD1. CDR1 is LNHDA, CDR2 SQIVND, per germline (reference sequence). With 5 bases clipped from V and 0 bases from J, the junction kept 3 bases outside the gene matches. The CDR3 covers 15 residues. The chain's CDR3 is CASSVGQGASYEQYF. CDR3 sequence (DNA): TGTGCCAGTAGTGTCGGACAGGGGGCCTCCTACGAGCAGTACTTC.

V gene TRBV6-5 combines with J gene TRBJ2-1; TRBD2 might be the D (6 bases). Germline CDR1 and CDR2: MNHEY and SVGAGI. The CDR3 sequence is 12 residues long. V lost 8 bases, J lost 7 bases, and 12 bases lay in between. The CDR3 region is CASGGAVNEQFF. The CDR3, as DNA: TGTGCCAGCGGAGGGGCAGTAAATGAGCAGTTCTTC.

This chain uses TRBV19 with TRBJ2-1; 7 nucleotides align to TRBD1. The CDR3 covers 15 residues. The J segment lost 2 bases and the V segment lost 7 bases, leaving 8 bases of the junction unmatched. Germline CDR1 reads LNHDA; CDR2 reads SQIVND (reference sequence). CDR3 residues: CASTYGTVAYNEQFF. As DNA, the CDR3 is TGTGCCAGTACATACGGGACAGTAGCCTACAATGAGCAGTTCTTC.

V gene TRBV30 combines with J gene TRBJ2-1, with 8 positions matching TRBD2. The junction had 12 bases not matched to a gene; V was cut back by 3 bases and J by 5 bases. The CDR3 sequence is 16 residues long. CDR1 is GTSNPN and CDR2 is SVGIG in the germline V gene (reference sequence). The CDR3 DNA reads TGTGCCTGGAGCCGCGGGGGGACCCGTACGCACAATGAGCAGTTCTTC. It encodes CAWSRGGTRTHNEQFF.

The J gene is TRBJ2-3, the V gene TRBV30; TRBD1 matches 7 bases. V shed 6 bases, J shed 0 bases, and the junction held 3 bases outside the gene matches. Germline V gene data show CDR1 as GTSNPN and CDR2 as SVGIG (reference sequence). The CDR3 runs 13 residues. The CDR3 DNA reads as TGTGCCTGCCACAGGGGCAGCACAGATACGCAGTATTTT. Protein: CACHRGSTDTQYF.

The CDR3 is CASIDRSRSDTEAFF. The CDR3 DNA reads as TGTGCCAGCATCGACAGGTCAAGAAGCGACACTGAAGCTTTCTTT. The genes are TRBV6-5 and TRBJ1-1; D is perhaps TRBD1 (6 bases). The CDR3 has 15 residues. CDR1 and CDR2 (germline): MNHEY, SVGAGI. Trimming cost V 7 bases and J 3 bases, with 18 bases left between them.

CDR3 amino acids: CSASSASNQPQHF. CDR3 in DNA: TGCAGTGCTAGTTCAGCGAGCAATCAGCCCCAGCATTTT. The chain uses TRBV20-1 and TRBJ1-5, with no clear D. Trimming took 3 bases from V and 1 from J, leaving 7 bases between them. This CDR3 has 13 amino acids. Germline values: CDR1 DFQATT, CDR2 SNEGSKA (reference sequence).

The genes are TRBV7-2 and TRBJ2-1; the D is unclear. The CDR3 covers 13 residues. Germline loops: CDR1 SGHTA, CDR2 FQGNSA. Trimming cost V 2 bases and J 6 bases, with 8 bases left between them. DNA for the CDR3: TGTGCCAGCAGCTTATTCGGTGTCAATGAGCAGTTCTTC. Translated, it gives CASSLFGVNEQFF.

This clone was seen just once. CDR3 coding DNA: TGTGCCACCAGTGATTTAGGGCCGACAGGGTACTATGGCTACACCTTC. It is translated as CATSDLGPTGYYGYTF. The chain carries TRBV24-1 and TRBJ1-2, with TRBD1 matching over 7 bases. In germline, CDR1 is KGHDR, CDR2 SFDVKD. The CDR3 totals 16 residues. V lost 1 base to trimming and J lost 3 bases; unmatched junction nucleotides: 7.

The chain carries TRBV6-6 and TRBJ1-5, with TRBD1 matching 8 bases. J lost 0 bases, V lost 10 bases, and 5 bases had no gene match. Germline V gene sequence: CDR1 MNHNY, CDR2 SVGAGI (reference sequence). The length of the CDR3 is 14 residues. CDR3 sequence (DNA): TGTGCCACCGAGGACAGGGCTAGCAATCAGCCCCAGCATTTT. Its protein is CATEDRASNQPQHF.